The clone carrying this T cell receptor (beta chain) was found a few times. Each CDR3 protein gets one entry after TCRdb re-called the 5' RACE reads with MiXCR. Of some 730,000 distinct CDR3 sequences listed, around a sixth are singletons. These data come from a study of identical twins. Germline-derived CDR1 and CDR2 are DFQATT and SNEGSKA (reference sequence). CDR3 length: 13 amino acids. After removal of 5 bases from V and 3 bases from J, the junction contained 5 bases not matched to a gene. The same sample was also studied in work on T cells expressing NK-cell markers.

The sequencing sample was made of PBMCs. The genes are TRBV20-1 and TRBJ1-2; 8 positions agree with TRBD1. This TCR was recovered from a woman between 18 and 29 years old in good health. This chain's CDR3 is CSAEDRDHYGYTF. The CDR3 DNA reads as TGCAGTGCTGAGGACAGGGACCACTATGGCTACACCTTC.